This T cell receptor (beta chain) emerged from a study of T cell changes during pregnancy in multiple sclerosis. Using immunoSEQ multiplex PCR, the repertoire was profiled, and TCRdb retains in-frame clones only, with some absent. The table records around 5,200 clones, about 80% of them present only once. The specimen comprised CD8+ T cells from peripheral blood mononuclear cells, sampled in the second trimester of pregnancy. The source of this sequence is a female donor in good health, enrolled as a control in a pregnancy study.

CDR3 loop: CASSFHRVDDTEAFF. DNA for the CDR3: TGTGCCAGCAGTTTCCACAGGGTCGATGACACTGAAGCTTTCTTT. The chain combines TRBV6-6 with TRBJ1-1; tentatively, D is TRBD1 (6 bases). CDR3 length: 15 residues. CDR1 and CDR2 from the germline V gene are MNHNY and SVGAGI (reference sequence). With 4 bases removed from V and 3 bases from J, the gap between germline ends came to 15 bases.